Shown below are 10 T cell receptor beta chains from a single sample sequenced in a study of patients and donors after allogeneic stem cell transplantation. Using its own MiXCR run on the RT-PCR reads, TCRdb lists one record per CDR3 protein. The data show hundreds of thousands of distinct CDR3 sequences, with 16% seen just once and just over 7% held by the top ten. The sequencing sample was made of blood, either unsorted or a sorted T cell fraction (not recorded which). The receptors were gathered from a human donor who was either an allogeneic HSCT recipient or a stem cell or donor lymphocyte infusion donor (not recorded which). It is not recorded whose cells these are; they may come from a transplant donor.

The chain uses TRBV4-1 and TRBJ1-2, with 8 bases matching TRBD1. CDR1 is MGHRA and CDR2 is YSYEKL in the germline V gene. CDR3 length: 16 residues. The V segment lost 4 bases and the J segment 0 bases; nucleotides outside the gene matches: 7. CDR3: CASSPGQASTNYGYTF. CDR3 nucleotides: TGCGCCAGCAGCCCGGGACAGGCGAGCACTAACTATGGCTACACCTTC.

V is TRBV6-1 and J is TRBJ1-4; the match to TRBD1 covers 7 bases. CDR3 length: 14 residues. Germline CDR1 MNHNS, CDR2 SASEGT. The J segment lost 6 bases and the V segment lost 7 bases, leaving 8 bases of the junction unmatched. CDR3 nucleotides: TGTGCCAGCAACCCCAGGGGGAAGGATGAAAAACTGTTTTTT. This gives the protein CASNPRGKDEKLFF.

This clonotype was seen a handful of times. This chain uses TRBV6-6 with TRBJ2-1; D is ambiguous. V lost 7 bases and J lost 7, with 11 bases in between. The CDR3 has 12 residues. CDR1 is MNHNY, CDR2 SVGAGI, per germline (reference sequence). The CDR3 region is CASTDNFNEQFF. CDR3 sequence (DNA): TGTGCCAGCACCGACAATTTTAATGAGCAGTTCTTC.

This clonotype came up a few times. This chain connects TRBV19 to TRBJ2-3; D gene unclear. The CDR3 runs to 17 residues. Germline loops: CDR1 LNHDA, CDR2 SQIVND (reference sequence). V lost 6 bases and J 3 bases, leaving 22 bases between the germline ends. The CDR3 protein is CASRPIPLTFGTDTQYF. Written as DNA, the CDR3 is TGTGCCAGTAGACCTATCCCCCTAACGTTTGGGACAGATACGCAGTATTTT.

The sample holds a few counts of this clonotype. J is TRBJ1-2 and V is TRBV20-1; D not resolved. The CDR3 runs 13 residues. The germline CDR1 and CDR2 sequences are DFQATT and SNEGSKA (reference sequence). The V gene lost 0 bases and the J gene lost 7 bases, with 12 bases spanning the gap. The CDR3 DNA follows: TGCAGTGCTAGAGACCGTTTTGGGAGTGGCTACACCTTC. Its translation: CSARDRFGSGYTF.

This clonotype has only a few counts. The chain uses TRBV10-3 and TRBJ2-1, with 8 bases lining up with TRBD2. V shed 4 bases, J shed 6 bases, and the junction held 8 bases outside the gene matches. The germline V gene has CDR1 ENHRY and CDR2 SYGVKD. The CDR3 length is 15 residues. The CDR3 region has the DNA TGTGCCATCAGTGGCCCCGGGAGGGGTGGCAATGAGCAGTTCTTC. Protein: CAISGPGRGGNEQFF.

The V gene is TRBV6-1, the J gene TRBJ2-3; D is undetermined. Per germline, CDR1 MNHNS and CDR2 SASEGT. V lost 5 bases to trimming and J lost 0 bases, with 6 bases between them. The CDR3 contains 13 residues. The CDR3, as DNA: TGTGCCAGCAGTACGACTAGCACAGATACGCAGTATTTT. Its translation is CASSTTSTDTQYF.

V gene TRBV9 combines with J gene TRBJ2-1, with 9 bases fitting TRBD2. Losses at the gene ends were 5 bases for V and 8 bases for J; bases not matched to a gene: 8. The V gene's germline CDR1 is SGDLS and CDR2 YYNGEE. CDR3 length equals 14 residues. The DNA of the CDR3 is TGTGCCAGCAGGGATCTAGCGGGGAAGGATGAGCAGTTCTTC. Protein: CASRDLAGKDEQFF.

This chain links TRBV6-1 with TRBJ1-1; the D is unclear. The CDR3 extends over 13 amino acids. Germline V gene lookup returns CDR1 MNHNS and CDR2 SASEGT. V was clipped by 7 bases and J by 7 bases, with 16 bases between them. CDR3 in amino acids: CASTRGFASEAFF. CDR3 DNA sequence: TGTGCCAGCACCCGAGGGTTTGCGAGTGAAGCTTTCTTT.

This clonotype was found a few times. This chain joins TRBV13 and TRBJ2-7; 8 nucleotides line up with TRBD1. Germline CDR1 PRHDT, CDR2 FYEKMQ (reference sequence). This CDR3 is built from 14 residues. Germline trimming cut 6 bases from V and 5 bases from J; bases unmatched to any gene: 9. CDR3 loop: CASRNTGGTDEQYF. CDR3 sequence (DNA): TGTGCCAGCAGGAATACAGGGGGGACGGACGAGCAGTACTTC.